This is a list of T cell receptor beta chains from one sample in a study of T-cell reconstitution after alpha-beta-depleted transplantation in children. TCRdb reprocessed the PCR reads with MiXCR, giving one entry per CDR3 protein. The data hold around 490,000 distinct CDR3 sequences, with over 9.5% observed a single time. The sample here was PBMCs, mostly from graft donor cells, taken 180 days after TCRalphabeta/CD19-depleted stem cell transplant. The receptors come from a female patient aged 2-15 years who had a stem cell transplant for aplastic anemia, so the T cells may come from the graft donor. Both conserved end residues are part of each CDR3. The D gene is left open where the match is weak. Part of the rows lack a size; the others show once, few, many or a class for expanded clones.

J gene: TRBJ2-6
D gene: .
clone size: few
V gene: TRBV28
CDR3 DNA: TGTGCCAGCTATGGGAGTTCCTCTGGGGCCAACGTCCTGACTTTC
CDR3 protein: CASYGSSSGANVLTF

J gene: TRBJ2-7
D gene: .
clone size: .
V gene: TRBV4-2
CDR3 DNA: TGTGCCAGCAGCCAAGTACTTACCGGGACTCAAAGCTCCTACGAGCAGTACTTC
CDR3 protein: CASSQVLTGTQSSYEQYF

J gene: TRBJ1-1
D gene: .
clone size: many
V gene: TRBV29-1
CDR3 DNA: TGCAGCGTTGAAGATGGTTGGGGGACCGCTGAAGCTTTCTTT
CDR3 protein: CSVEDGWGTAEAFF

J gene: TRBJ1-1
D gene: .
clone size: few
V gene: TRBV29-1
CDR3 DNA: TGCAGCGTTTTGGACGGGAGGGACACTGAAGCTTTCTTT
CDR3 protein: CSVLDGRDTEAFF

J gene: TRBJ1-5
D gene: .
clone size: few
V gene: TRBV28
CDR3 DNA: TGTGCCAGCAGACTGGACAGTGGCAATCAGCCCCAGCATTTT
CDR3 protein: CASRLDSGNQPQHF

J gene: TRBJ2-3
D gene: TRBD2
clone size: .
V gene: TRBV9
CDR3 DNA: TGTGCCAGCAGCGCAGGGACTAGCGGGAGAGGCGATACGCAGTATTTT
CDR3 protein: CASSAGTSGRGDTQYF

J gene: TRBJ2-5
D gene: .
clone size: .
V gene: TRBV6-2/TRBV6-3
CDR3 DNA: TGTGCCAGCAGGGGGCGGACAGCGAAAGAGACCCAGTACTTC
CDR3 protein: CASRGRTAKETQYF

J gene: TRBJ2-1
D gene: TRBD2
clone size: few
V gene: TRBV9
CDR3 DNA: TGTGCCAGCAGCGTAGGAAGGGCTAGCGGGAGCTGGGACAATGAGCAGTTCTTC
CDR3 protein: CASSVGRASGSWDNEQFF

J gene: TRBJ2-5
D gene: .
clone size: many
V gene: TRBV20-1
CDR3 DNA: TGCAGTGCTAGCCTCGGGGAGACCCAGTACTTC
CDR3 protein: CSASLGETQYF

J gene: TRBJ2-1
D gene: TRBD1
clone size: .
V gene: TRBV7-2
CDR3 DNA: TGTGCCAGCAGCTTAGCAGTCCTTAGACAGGGAAGTGAGCAGTTCTTC
CDR3 protein: CASSLAVLRQGSEQFF

J gene: TRBJ2-6
D gene: .
clone size: .
V gene: TRBV6-5
CDR3 DNA: TGTGCCAGCAGTTACTCAGGGGTCTCTAACTCTGGGGCCAACGTCCTGACTTTC
CDR3 protein: CASSYSGVSNSGANVLTF

J gene: TRBJ2-1
D gene: .
clone size: few
V gene: TRBV29-1
CDR3 DNA: TGCAGCTTTGAGCGCAGAATACAAGATGAGCAGTTCTTC
CDR3 protein: CSFERRIQDEQFF

J gene: TRBJ2-5
D gene: TRBD1
clone size: .
V gene: TRBV20-1
CDR3 DNA: TGCAGTGCCATCCAAACAGGGGTCGGGAAGACCCCGTACTTC
CDR3 protein: CSAIQTGVGKTPYF

J gene: TRBJ2-7
D gene: .
clone size: few
V gene: TRBV3-1
CDR3 DNA: TGTGCCAGCAGCCAAGTGGGGATGGGGCCAACCTACGAGCAGTACTTC
CDR3 protein: CASSQVGMGPTYEQYF

J gene: TRBJ2-1
D gene: .
clone size: many
V gene: TRBV9
CDR3 DNA: TGTGCCAGCAGCGTAGCATCCGGGGAACCCTCCTACAATGAGCAGTTCTTC
CDR3 protein: CASSVASGEPSYNEQFF

J gene: TRBJ2-7
D gene: .
clone size: .
V gene: TRBV11-2
CDR3 DNA: TGTGCCAGCAGCTTAGGGGAGTGGGGCGTAGAAGGAGAGTACTTC
CDR3 protein: CASSLGEWGVEGEYF

J gene: TRBJ2-1
D gene: TRBD1
clone size: .
V gene: TRBV12-3/TRBV12-4
CDR3 DNA: TGTGCCAGCAGTTTCCCCTGGACAGGGACAGAAAGATTGAGCTCCTACAATGAGCAGTTCTTC
CDR3 protein: CASSFPWTGTERLSSYNEQFF

J gene: TRBJ2-5
D gene: .
clone size: few
V gene: TRBV15
CDR3 DNA: TGTGCCACCAGCAGCCGGGCGGGGCTGGAGACCCAGTACTTC
CDR3 protein: CATSSRAGLETQYF

J gene: TRBJ1-2
D gene: .
clone size: .
V gene: TRBV7-9
CDR3 DNA: TGTGCCAGCAGCTTCGCCACAGGGATGATTGACTATGGCTACACCTTC
CDR3 protein: CASSFATGMIDYGYTF

J gene: TRBJ2-5
D gene: TRBD1
clone size: few
V gene: TRBV12-3/TRBV12-4
CDR3 DNA: TGTGCCAGCAGTTTATCGGGACAGGGAGAGACCCAGTACTTC
CDR3 protein: CASSLSGQGETQYF